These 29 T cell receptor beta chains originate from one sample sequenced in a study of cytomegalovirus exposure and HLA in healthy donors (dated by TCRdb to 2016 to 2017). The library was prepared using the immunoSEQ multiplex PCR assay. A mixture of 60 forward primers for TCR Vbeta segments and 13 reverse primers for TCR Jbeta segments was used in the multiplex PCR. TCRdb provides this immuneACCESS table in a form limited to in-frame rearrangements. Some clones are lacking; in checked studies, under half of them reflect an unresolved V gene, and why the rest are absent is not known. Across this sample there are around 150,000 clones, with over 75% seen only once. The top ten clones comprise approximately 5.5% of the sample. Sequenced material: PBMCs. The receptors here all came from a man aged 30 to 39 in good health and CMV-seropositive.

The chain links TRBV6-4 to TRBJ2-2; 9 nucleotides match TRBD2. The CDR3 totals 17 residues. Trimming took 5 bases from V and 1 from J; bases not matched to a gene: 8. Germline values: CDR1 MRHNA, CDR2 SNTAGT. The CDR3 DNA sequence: TGTGCCAGCAGTCCGTCTAGCGGGGAGCAGAACACCGGGGAGCTGTTTTTT. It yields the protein CASSPSSGEQNTGELFF.

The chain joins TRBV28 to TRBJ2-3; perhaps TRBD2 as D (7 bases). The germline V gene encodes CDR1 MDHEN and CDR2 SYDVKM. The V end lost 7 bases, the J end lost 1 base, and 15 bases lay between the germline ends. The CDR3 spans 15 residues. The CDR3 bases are TGTGCCAGCAACCCTTCGGGGGGCCGCACAGATACGCAGTATTTT. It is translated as CASNPSGGRTDTQYF.

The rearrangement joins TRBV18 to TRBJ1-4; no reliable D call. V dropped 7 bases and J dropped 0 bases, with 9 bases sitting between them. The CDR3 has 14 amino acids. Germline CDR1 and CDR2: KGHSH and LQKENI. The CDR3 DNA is TGTGCCAGCTTGGGAGTAGCAACTAATGAAAAACTGTTTTTT. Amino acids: CASLGVATNEKLFF.

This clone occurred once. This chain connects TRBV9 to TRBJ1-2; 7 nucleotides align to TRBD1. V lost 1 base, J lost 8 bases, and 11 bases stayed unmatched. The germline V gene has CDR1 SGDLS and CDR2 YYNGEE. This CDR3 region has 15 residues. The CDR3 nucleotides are TGTGCCAGCAGCGTAAGGGGGGACAGAAAGGACGGCTACACCTTC. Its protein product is CASSVRGDRKDGYTF.

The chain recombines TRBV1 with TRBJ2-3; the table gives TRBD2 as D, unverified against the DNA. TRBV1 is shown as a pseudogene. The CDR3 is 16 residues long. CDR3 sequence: CTSSQDLLAGVDTQYF. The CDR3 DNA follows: TGCACCAGCAGCCAAGATCTGCTAGCGGGAGTGGATACGCAGTATTTT.

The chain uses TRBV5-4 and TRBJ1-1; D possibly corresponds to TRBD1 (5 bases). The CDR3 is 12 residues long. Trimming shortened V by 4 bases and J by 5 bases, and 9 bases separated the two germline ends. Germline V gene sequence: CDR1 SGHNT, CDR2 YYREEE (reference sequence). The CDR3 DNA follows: TGTGCCAGCAGCCCTGGGGGGACTGAAGCTTTCTTT. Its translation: CASSPGGTEAFF.

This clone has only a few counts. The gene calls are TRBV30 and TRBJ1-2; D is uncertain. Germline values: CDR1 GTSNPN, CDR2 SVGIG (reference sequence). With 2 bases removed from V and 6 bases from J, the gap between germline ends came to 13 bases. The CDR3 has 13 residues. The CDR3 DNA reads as TGTGCCTGGAGTTATGGGCCCCTTGATGGCTACACCTTC. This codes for CAWSYGPLDGYTF.

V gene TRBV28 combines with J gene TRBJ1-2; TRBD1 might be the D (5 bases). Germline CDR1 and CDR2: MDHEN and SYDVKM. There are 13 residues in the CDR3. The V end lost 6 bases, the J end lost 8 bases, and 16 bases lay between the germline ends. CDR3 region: CASSFSAGQGYTF. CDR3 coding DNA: TGTGCCAGCAGCTTCTCGGCAGGGCAAGGCTACACCTTC.

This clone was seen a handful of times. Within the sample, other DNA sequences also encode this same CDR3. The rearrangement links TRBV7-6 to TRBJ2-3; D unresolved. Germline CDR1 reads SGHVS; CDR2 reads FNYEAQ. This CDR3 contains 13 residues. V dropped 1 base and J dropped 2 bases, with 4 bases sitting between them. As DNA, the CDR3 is TGTGCCAGCAGCTTAGGCTACACAGATACGCAGTATTTT. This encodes CASSLGYTDTQYF. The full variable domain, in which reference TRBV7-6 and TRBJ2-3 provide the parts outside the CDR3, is GAGVSQSPRYKVTKRGQDVALRCDPISGHVSLYWYRQALGQGPEFLTYFNYEAQQDKSGLPNDRFSAERPEGSISTLTIQRTEQRDSAMYRCASSLGYTDTQYFGPGTRLTVL.

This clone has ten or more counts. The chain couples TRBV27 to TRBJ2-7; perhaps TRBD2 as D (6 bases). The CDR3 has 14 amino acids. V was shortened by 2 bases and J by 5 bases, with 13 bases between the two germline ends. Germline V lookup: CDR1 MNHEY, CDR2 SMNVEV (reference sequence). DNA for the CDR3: TGTGCCAGCAGTTTAGGAGGGGATTTCAACGAGCAGTACTTC. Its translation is CASSLGGDFNEQYF.

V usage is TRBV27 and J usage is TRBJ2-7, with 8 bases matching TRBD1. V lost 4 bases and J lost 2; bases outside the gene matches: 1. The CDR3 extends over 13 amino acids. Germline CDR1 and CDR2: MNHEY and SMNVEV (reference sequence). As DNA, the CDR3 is TGTGCCAGCAGTTCGACAGGGGCCTACGAGCAGTACTTC. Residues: CASSSTGAYEQYF.

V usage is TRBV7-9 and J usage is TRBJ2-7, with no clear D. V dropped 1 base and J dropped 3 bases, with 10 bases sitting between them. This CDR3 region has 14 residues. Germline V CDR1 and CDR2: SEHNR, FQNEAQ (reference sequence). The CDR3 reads CASSLGYNYYEQYF. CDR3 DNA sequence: TGTGCCAGCAGCTTAGGGTACAATTACTACGAGCAGTACTTC.

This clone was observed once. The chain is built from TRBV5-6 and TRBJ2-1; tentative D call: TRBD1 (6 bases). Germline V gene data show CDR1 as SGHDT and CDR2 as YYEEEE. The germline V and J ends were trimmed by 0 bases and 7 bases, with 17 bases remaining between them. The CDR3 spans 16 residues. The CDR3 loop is CASSLDFFGDNNEQFF. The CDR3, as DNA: TGTGCCAGCAGCTTGGATTTTTTTGGGGACAATAATGAGCAGTTCTTC.

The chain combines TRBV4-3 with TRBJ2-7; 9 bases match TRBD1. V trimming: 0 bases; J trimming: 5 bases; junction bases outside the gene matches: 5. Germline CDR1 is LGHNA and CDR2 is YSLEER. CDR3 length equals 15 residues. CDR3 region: CASSQEPTGGHEQYF. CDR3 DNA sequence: TGCGCCAGCAGCCAAGAGCCAACAGGGGGCCACGAGCAGTACTTC.

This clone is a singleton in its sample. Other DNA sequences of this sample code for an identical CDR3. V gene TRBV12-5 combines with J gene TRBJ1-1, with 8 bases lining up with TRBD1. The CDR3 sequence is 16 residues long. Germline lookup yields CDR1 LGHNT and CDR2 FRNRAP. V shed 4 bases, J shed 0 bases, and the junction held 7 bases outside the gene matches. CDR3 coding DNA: TGTGCTAGTGGTTCTAGGACAGGGAATATGAACACTGAAGCTTTCTTT. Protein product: CASGSRTGNMNTEAFF.

Here the CDR3 reads CASILGKNEQFF. Written as DNA, the CDR3 is TGCGCCAGCATCCTAGGTAAGAATGAGCAGTTCTTC. V is TRBV10-1 and J is TRBJ2-1; D ambiguous. From germline, CDR1 is WNHNN and CDR2 SYGVQD (reference sequence). V lost 7 bases, J lost 7 bases, and 11 bases lay in between. This CDR3 comprises 12 residues.

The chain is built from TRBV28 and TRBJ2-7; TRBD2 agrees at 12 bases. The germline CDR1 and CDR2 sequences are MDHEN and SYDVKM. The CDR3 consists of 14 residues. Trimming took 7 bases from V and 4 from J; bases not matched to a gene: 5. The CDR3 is CASTTTSGSYEQYF. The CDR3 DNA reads TGTGCCAGCACTACGACTAGCGGGAGTTACGAGCAGTACTTC.

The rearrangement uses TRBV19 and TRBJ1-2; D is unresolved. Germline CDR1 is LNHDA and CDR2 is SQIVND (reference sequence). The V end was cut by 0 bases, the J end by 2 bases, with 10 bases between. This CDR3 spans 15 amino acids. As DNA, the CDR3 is TGTGCCAGTAGTATAGAGGGCGGGCGAAACTATGGCTACACCTTC. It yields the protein CASSIEGGRNYGYTF.

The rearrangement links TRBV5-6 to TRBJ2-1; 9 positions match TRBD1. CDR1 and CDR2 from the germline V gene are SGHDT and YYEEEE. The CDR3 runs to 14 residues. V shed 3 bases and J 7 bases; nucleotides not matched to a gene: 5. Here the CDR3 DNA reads TGTGCCAGCAGCTCCCCCGGGACAGGGAATGAGCAGTTCTTC. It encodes CASSSPGTGNEQFF. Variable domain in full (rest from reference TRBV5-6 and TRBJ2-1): DAGVTQSPTHLIKTRGQQVTLRCSPKSGHDTVSWYQQALGQGPQFIFQYYEEEERQRGNFPDRFSGHQFPNYSSELNVNALLLGDSALYLCASSSPGTGNEQFFGPGTRLTVL.

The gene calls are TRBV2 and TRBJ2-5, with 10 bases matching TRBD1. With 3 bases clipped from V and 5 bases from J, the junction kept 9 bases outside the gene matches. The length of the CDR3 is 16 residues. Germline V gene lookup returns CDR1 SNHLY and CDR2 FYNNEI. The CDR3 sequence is CASSDPGQGEGETQYF. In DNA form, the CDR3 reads TGTGCCAGCAGTGATCCCGGACAGGGGGAAGGGGAGACCCAGTACTTC.

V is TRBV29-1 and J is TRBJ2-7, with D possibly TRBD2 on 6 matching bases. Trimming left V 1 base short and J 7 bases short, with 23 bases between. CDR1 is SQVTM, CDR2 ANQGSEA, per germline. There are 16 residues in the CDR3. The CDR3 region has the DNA TGCAGCGTTGAAGCATCTCCGGGGGTGGGGCCGGGTGAGCAGTACTTC. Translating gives CSVEASPGVGPGEQYF.

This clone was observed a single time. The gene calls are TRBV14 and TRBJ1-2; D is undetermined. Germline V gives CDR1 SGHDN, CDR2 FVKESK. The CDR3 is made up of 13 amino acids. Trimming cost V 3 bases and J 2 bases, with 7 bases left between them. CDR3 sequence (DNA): TGTGCCAGCAGCCATACACGAAACTATGGCTACACCTTC. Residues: CASSHTRNYGYTF.

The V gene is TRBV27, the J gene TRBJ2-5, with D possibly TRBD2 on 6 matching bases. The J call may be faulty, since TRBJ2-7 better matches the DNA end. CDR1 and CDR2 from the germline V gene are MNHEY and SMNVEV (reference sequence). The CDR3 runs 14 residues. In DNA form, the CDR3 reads TGTGCCAGCAGAACCGGGACTGGCTCCTACGAGCAGTACTTC. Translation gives CASRTGTGSYEQYF.

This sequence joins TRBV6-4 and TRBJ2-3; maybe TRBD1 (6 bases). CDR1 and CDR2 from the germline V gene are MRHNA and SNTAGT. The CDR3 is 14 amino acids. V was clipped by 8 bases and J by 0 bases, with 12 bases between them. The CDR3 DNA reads TGTGCCAGCGTCCGGGACAATAGCACAGATACGCAGTATTTT. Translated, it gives CASVRDNSTDTQYF.

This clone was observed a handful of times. The CDR3, as DNA: TGCGCCAGCAGCCTGACAGGGGACACTGAAGCTTTCTTT. Translation: CASSLTGDTEAFF. The chain uses TRBV10-2 and TRBJ1-1, with TRBD1 matching over 8 bases. The V gene end was trimmed by 6 bases and the J gene end by 3 bases; junction bases not matched to a gene: 3. CDR3 length: 13 residues. CDR1 is WSHSY and CDR2 is SAAADI in the germline V gene.

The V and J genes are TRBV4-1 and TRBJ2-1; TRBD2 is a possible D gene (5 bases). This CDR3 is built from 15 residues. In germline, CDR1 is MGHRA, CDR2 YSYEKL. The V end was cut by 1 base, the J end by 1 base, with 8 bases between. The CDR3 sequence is CASSQGTGSYNEQFF. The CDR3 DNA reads TGCGCCAGCAGCCAAGGGACGGGGTCCTACAATGAGCAGTTCTTC.

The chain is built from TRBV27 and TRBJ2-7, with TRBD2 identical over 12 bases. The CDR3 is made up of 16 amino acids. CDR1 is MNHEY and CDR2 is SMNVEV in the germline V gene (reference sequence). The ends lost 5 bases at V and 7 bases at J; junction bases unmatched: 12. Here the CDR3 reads CASSPGLAGTDWEQYF. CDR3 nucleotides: TGTGCCAGCAGTCCAGGACTAGCGGGAACTGATTGGGAGCAGTACTTC.

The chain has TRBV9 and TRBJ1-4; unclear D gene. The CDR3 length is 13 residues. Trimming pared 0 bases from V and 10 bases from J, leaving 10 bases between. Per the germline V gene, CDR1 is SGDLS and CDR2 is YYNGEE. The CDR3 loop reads CASSVGSEGKLFF. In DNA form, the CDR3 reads TGTGCCAGCAGCGTAGGGTCGGAGGGAAAACTGTTTTTT.

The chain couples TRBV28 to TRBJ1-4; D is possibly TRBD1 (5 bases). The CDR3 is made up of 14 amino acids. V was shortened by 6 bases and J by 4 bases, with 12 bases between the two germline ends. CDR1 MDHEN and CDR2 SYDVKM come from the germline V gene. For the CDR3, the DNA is TGTGCCAGCAGACCCCACGGGGGTAATGAAAAACTGTTTTTT. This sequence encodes CASRPHGGNEKLFF.